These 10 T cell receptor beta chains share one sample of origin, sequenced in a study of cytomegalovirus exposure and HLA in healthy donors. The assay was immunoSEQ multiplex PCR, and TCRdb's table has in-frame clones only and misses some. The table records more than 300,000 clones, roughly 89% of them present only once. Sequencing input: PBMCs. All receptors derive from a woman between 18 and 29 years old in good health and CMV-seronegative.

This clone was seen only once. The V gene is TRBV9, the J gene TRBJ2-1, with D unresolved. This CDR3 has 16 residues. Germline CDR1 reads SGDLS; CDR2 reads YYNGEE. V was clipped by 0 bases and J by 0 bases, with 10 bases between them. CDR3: CASSVDSLSSYNEQFF. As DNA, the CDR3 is TGTGCCAGCAGCGTAGATTCCCTCAGCTCCTACAATGAGCAGTTCTTC. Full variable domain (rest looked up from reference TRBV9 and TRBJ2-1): DSGVTQTPKHLITATGQRVTLRCSPRSGDLSVYWYQQSLDQGLQFLIQYYNGEERAKGNILERFSAQQFPDLHSELNLSSLELGDSALYFCASSVDSLSSYNEQFFGPGTRLTVL.

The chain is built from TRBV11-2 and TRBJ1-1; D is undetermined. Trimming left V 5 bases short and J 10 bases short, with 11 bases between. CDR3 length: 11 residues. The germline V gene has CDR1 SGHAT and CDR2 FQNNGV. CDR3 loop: CASSHGSGAFF. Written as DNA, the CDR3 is TGTGCCAGCAGCCACGGGTCGGGAGCTTTCTTT. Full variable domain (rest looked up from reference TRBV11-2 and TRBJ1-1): EAGVAQSPRYKIIEKRQSVAFWCNPISGHATLYWYQQILGQGPKLLIQFQNNGVVDDSQLPKDRFSAERLKGVDSTLKIQPAKLEDSAVYLCASSHGSGAFFGQGTRLTVV.

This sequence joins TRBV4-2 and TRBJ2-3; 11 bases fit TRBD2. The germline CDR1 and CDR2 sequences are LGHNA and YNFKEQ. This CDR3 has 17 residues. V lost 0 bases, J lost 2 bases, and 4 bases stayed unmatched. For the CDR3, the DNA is TGTGCCAGCAGCCAAGATACTAGCGGGAGTCTCACAGATACGCAGTATTTT. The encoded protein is CASSQDTSGSLTDTQYF.

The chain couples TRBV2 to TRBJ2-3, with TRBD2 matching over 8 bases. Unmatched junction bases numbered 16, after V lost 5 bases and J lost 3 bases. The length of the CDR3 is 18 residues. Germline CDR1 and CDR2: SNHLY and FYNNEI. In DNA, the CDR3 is TGTGCCAGCAGTCGTGCCTATAGCGGGACGGGGTTTACAGATACGCAGTATTTT. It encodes CASSRAYSGTGFTDTQYF. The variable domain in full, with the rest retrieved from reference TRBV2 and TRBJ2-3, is EPEVTQTPSHQVTQMGQEVILRCVPISNHLYFYWYRQILGQKVEFLVSFYNNEISEKSEIFDDQFSVERPDGSNFTLKIRSTKLEDSAMYFCASSRAYSGTGFTDTQYFGPGTRLTVL.

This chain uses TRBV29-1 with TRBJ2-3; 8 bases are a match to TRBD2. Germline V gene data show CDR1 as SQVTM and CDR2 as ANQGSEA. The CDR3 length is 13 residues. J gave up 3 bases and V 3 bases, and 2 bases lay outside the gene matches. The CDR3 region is CSVEGLVTDTQYF. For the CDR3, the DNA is TGCAGCGTTGAGGGACTAGTAACAGATACGCAGTATTTT.

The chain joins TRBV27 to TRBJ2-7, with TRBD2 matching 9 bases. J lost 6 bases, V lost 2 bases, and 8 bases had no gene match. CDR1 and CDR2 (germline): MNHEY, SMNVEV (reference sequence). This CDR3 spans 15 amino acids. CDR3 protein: CASSLAGTSIGEQYF. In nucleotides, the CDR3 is TGTGCCAGCAGTTTAGCCGGGACTAGCATTGGCGAGCAGTACTTC.

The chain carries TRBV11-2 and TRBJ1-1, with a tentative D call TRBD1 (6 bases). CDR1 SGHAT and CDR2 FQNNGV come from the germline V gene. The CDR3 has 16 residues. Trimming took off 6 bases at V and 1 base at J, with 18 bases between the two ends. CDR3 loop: CASRRTVGRGNTEAFF. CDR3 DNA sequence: TGTGCCAGCAGGAGGACAGTGGGTAGGGGGAACACTGAAGCTTTCTTT.

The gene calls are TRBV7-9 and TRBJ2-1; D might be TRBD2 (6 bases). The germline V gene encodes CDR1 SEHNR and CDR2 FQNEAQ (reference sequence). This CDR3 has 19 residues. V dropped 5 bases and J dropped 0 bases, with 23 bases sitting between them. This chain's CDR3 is CASSLVGSGLSRSYNEQFF. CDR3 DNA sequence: TGTGCCAGCAGCCTAGTAGGTAGCGGACTCAGCCGCTCCTACAATGAGCAGTTCTTC.

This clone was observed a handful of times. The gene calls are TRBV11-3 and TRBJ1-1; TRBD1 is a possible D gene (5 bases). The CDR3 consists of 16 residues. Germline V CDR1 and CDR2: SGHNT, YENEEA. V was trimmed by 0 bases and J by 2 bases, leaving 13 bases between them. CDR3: CASSLDGRGGNTEAFF. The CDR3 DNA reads TGTGCCAGCAGCTTAGACGGCCGCGGGGGAAACACTGAAGCTTTCTTT.

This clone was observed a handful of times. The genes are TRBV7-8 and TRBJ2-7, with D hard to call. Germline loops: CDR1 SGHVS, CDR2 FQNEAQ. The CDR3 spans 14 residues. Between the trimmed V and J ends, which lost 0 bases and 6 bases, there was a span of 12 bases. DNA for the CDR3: TGTGCCAGCAGCTTAGCGCTGGTCGAGCTCGAGCAGTACTTC. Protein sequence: CASSLALVELEQYF. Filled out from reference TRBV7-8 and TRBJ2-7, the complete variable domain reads GAGVSQSPRYKVAKRGQDVALRCDPISGHVSLFWYQQALGQGPEFLTYFQNEAQLDKSGLPSDRFFAERPEGSVSTLKIQRTQQEDSAVYLCASSLALVELEQYFGPGTRLTVT.